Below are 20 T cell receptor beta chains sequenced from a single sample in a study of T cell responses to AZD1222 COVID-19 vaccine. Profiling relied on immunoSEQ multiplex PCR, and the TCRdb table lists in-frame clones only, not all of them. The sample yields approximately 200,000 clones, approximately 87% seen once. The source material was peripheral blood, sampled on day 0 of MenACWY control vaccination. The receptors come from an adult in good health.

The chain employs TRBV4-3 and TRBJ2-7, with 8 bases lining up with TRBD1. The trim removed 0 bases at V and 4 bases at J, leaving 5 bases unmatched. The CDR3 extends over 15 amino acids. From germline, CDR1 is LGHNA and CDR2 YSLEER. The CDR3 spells CASSQEDRVGYEQYF. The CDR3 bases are TGCGCCAGCAGCCAAGAGGACAGGGTGGGTTACGAGCAGTACTTC.

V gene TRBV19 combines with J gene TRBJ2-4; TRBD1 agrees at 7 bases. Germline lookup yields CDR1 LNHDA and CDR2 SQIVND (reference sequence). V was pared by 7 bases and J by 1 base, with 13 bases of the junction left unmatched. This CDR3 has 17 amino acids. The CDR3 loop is CASKGQGGPRAKNIQYF. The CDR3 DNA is TGTGCCAGTAAGGGACAAGGGGGCCCCAGGGCCAAAAACATTCAGTACTTC.

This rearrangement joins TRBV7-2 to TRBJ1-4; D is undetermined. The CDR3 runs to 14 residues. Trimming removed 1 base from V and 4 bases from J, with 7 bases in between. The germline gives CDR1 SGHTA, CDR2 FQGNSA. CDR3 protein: CASSLGQNNEKLFF. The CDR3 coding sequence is TGTGCCAGCAGCTTAGGGCAGAATAATGAAAAACTGTTTTTT.

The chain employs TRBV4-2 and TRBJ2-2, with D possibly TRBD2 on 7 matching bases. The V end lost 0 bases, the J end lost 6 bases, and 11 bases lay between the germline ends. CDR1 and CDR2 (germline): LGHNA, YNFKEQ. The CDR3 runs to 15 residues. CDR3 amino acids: CASSQEGGGAGELFF. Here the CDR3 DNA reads TGTGCCAGCAGCCAAGAAGGAGGGGGGGCCGGGGAGCTGTTTTTT.

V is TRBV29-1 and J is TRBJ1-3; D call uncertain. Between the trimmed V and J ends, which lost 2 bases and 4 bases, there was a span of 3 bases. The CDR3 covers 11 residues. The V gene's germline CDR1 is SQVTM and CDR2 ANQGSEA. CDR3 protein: CSVERGNTIYF. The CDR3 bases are TGCAGCGTTGAAAGGGGAAACACCATATATTTT.

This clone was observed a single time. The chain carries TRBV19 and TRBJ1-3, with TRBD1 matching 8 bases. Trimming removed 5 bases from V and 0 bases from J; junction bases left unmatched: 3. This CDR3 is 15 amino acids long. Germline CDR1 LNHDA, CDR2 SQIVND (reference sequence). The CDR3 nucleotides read TGTGCCAGTAGTGGGACAGGTCTCTCTGGAAACACCATATATTTT. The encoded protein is CASSGTGLSGNTIYF.

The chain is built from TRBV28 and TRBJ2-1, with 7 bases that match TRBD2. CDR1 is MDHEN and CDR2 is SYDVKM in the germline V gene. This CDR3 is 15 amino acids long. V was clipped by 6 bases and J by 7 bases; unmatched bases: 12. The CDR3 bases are TGTGCCAGCAGAGTCGGCGGGAGTCTGGGGAATGAGCAGTTCTTC. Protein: CASRVGGSLGNEQFF.

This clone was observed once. In DNA form, the CDR3 reads TGTGCCAGCAGCTTAGGAGTCGGGAGCGCCTACGAGCAGTACTTC. Its translation is CASSLGVGSAYEQYF. The chain carries TRBV7-2 and TRBJ2-7; possibly TRBD2 for D (6 bases). The CDR3 runs 15 residues. From germline, CDR1 is SGHTA and CDR2 FQGNSA. Trimming removed 1 base at V and 2 bases at J, with 12 bases between.

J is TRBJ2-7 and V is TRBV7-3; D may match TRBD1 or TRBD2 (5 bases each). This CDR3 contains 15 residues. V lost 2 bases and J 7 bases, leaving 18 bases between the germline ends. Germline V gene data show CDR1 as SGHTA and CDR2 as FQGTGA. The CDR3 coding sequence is TGTGCCAGCAGCTTAGGGGGACCTGGAACGGGAGAGCAGTACTTC. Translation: CASSLGGPGTGEQYF.

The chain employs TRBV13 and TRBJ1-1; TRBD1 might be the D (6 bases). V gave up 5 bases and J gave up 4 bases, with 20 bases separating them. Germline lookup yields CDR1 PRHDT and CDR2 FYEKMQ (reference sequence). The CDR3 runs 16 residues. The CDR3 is CASSLRLTGLSTEAFF. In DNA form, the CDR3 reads TGTGCCAGCAGCCTCAGATTGACAGGCCTTAGCACTGAAGCTTTCTTT.

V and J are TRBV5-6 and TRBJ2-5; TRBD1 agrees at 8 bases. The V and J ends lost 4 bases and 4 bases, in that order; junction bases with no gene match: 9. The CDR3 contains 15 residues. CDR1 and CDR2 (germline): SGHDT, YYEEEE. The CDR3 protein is CASSTSTGVGETQYF. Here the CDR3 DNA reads TGTGCCAGCAGCACCTCGACAGGGGTGGGAGAGACCCAGTACTTC.

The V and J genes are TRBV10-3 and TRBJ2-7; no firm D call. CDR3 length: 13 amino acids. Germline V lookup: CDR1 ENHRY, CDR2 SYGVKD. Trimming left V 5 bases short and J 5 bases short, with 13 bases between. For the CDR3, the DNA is TGTGCCATCAGTAGCTCTGTAAGGGACGAGCAGTACTTC. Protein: CAISSSVRDEQYF.

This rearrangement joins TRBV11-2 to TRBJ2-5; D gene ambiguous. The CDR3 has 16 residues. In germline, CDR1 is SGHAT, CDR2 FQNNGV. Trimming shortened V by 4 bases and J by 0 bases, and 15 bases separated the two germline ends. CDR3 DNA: TGTGCCAGCAGCTCGGATCCGGGCGGCTACCAAGAGACCCAGTACTTC. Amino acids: CASSSDPGGYQETQYF.

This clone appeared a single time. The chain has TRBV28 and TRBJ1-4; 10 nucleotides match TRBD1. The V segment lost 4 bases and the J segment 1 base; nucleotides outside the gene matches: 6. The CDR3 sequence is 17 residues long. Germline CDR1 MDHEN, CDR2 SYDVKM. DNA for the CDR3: TGTGCCAGCAGTTCCGGGACAGGGGCTTTAACTAATGAAAAACTGTTTTTT. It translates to CASSSGTGALTNEKLFF.

CDR3 in DNA: TGTGCCTGGACCAGCCCGTTCACAGATACGCAGTATTTT. It encodes CAWTSPFTDTQYF. This chain links TRBV30 with TRBJ2-3; D is ambiguous. Germline V gene sequence: CDR1 GTSNPN, CDR2 SVGIG (reference sequence). The CDR3 runs to 13 residues. V was clipped by 4 bases and J by 2 bases, with 10 bases between them.

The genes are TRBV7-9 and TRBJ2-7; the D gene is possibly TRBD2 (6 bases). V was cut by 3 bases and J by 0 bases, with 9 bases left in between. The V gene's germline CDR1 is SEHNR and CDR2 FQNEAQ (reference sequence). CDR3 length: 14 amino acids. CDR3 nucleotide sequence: TGTGCCAGCAGCTTGGAGGGTCACTCCTACGAGCAGTACTTC. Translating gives CASSLEGHSYEQYF.

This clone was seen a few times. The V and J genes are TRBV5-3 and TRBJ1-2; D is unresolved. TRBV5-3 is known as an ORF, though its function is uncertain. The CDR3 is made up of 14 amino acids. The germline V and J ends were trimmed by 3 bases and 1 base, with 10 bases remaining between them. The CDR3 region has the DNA TGTGCCAGAAGCTGCCCTCTCTTTAACTATGGCTACACCTTC. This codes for CARSCPLFNYGYTF.

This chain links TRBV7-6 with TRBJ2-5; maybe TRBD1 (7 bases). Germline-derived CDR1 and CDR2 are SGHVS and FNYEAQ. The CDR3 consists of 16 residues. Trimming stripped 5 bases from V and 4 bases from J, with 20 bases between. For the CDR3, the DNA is TGTGCCAGCAGCCCAATCGGAGGGGGCGGTGGAGAGACCCAGTACTTC. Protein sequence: CASSPIGGGGGETQYF.

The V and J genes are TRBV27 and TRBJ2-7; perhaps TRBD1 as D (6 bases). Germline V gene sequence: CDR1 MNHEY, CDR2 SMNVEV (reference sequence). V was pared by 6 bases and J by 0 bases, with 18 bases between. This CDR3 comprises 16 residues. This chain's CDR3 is CASSPSSGTLSYEQYF. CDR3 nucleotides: TGTGCCAGCAGCCCCAGCTCCGGGACACTCTCCTACGAGCAGTACTTC.

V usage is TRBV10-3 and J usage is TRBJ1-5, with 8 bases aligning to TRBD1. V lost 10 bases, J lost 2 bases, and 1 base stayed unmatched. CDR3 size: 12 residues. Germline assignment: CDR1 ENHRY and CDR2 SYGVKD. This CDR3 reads CATGQGNQPQHF. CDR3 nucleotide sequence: TGTGCCACGGGACAGGGCAATCAGCCCCAGCATTTT.